Each of the 27 T cell receptor beta chains below was sequenced from the same sample in a study of blood T cell repertoires in COVID-19. Measured with immunoSEQ multiplex PCR; TCRdb has only the in-frame clones, and not every one. Counted here are about 140,000 clones, about three quarters occurring once; the ten biggest clones make up 2.5% to 3%. Material: PBMCs or T cells enriched from blood (not recorded which). The receptors derive from a woman in her forties or fifties who had recovered from COVID-19.

The CDR3 bases are TGTGCCAGCTCACGGGGCAGCATGACCGGGGAGCTGTTTTTT. It specifies CASSRGSMTGELFF. V is TRBV18 and J is TRBJ2-2, with D possibly matching TRBD1 (5 bases). The germline CDR1 and CDR2 sequences are KGHSH and LQKENI. V lost 4 bases and J lost 5, with 11 bases in between. The CDR3 extends over 14 amino acids.

This sequence joins TRBV7-9 and TRBJ2-2; tentative D call: TRBD1 (6 bases). Germline-derived CDR1 and CDR2 are SEHNR and FQNEAQ (reference sequence). Between the trimmed V and J ends, which lost 2 bases and 5 bases, there was a span of 9 bases. The CDR3 sequence is 14 residues long. CDR3 sequence: CASSLTGQTGELFF. In DNA, the CDR3 is TGTGCCAGCAGCTTAACTGGACAGACCGGGGAGCTGTTTTTT. The full variable domain, in which reference TRBV7-9 and TRBJ2-2 provide the parts outside the CDR3, is DTGVSQNPRHKITKRGQNVTFRCDPISEHNRLYWYRQTLGQGPEFLTYFQNEAQLEKSRLLSDRFSAERPKGSFSTLEIQRTEQGDSAMYLCASSLTGQTGELFFGEGSRLTVL.

The V call is TRBV14, the J call TRBJ1-1; TRBD1 is a possible D gene (6 bases). The germline CDR1 and CDR2 sequences are SGHDN and FVKESK. The CDR3 extends over 14 amino acids. Trimming took 5 bases from V and 5 from J, leaving 15 bases between them. CDR3 coding DNA: TGTGCCAGCAGCGGGGGGGCGTTGGGTACTGAAGCTTTCTTT. It encodes CASSGGALGTEAFF.

J is TRBJ1-2 and V is TRBV7-9; 9 bases match TRBD1. This CDR3 region has 14 residues. Germline lookup yields CDR1 SEHNR and CDR2 FQNEAQ (reference sequence). Unmatched junction bases numbered 5, after V lost 5 bases and J lost 4 bases. CDR3 protein: CASSRDRESYGYTF. In DNA, the CDR3 is TGTGCCAGCAGCCGGGACAGGGAAAGCTATGGCTACACCTTC.

The genes are TRBV2 and TRBJ1-2; 7 bases fit TRBD1. This CDR3 has 14 amino acids. Germline V CDR1 and CDR2: SNHLY, FYNNEI. V was pared by 5 bases and J by 2 bases, with 5 bases of the junction left unmatched. CDR3: CASSRDSLNYGYTF. The CDR3 DNA sequence: TGTGCCAGCAGTCGGGACAGCCTGAACTATGGCTACACCTTC.

The chain uses TRBV5-1 and TRBJ1-1; 8 bases line up with TRBD1. With V trimmed by 3 bases and J by 3 bases, 4 bases remained unmatched. The germline V gene has CDR1 SGHRS and CDR2 YFSETQ. The CDR3 has 14 amino acids. CDR3 DNA: TGCGCCAGCAGCTCACAGGGGGAGCACACTGAAGCTTTCTTT. Translated: CASSSQGEHTEAFF. Full variable domain (rest looked up from reference TRBV5-1 and TRBJ1-1): KAGVTQTPRYLIKTRGQQVTLSCSPISGHRSVSWYQQTPGQGLQFLFEYFSETQRNKGNFPGRFSGRQFSNSRSEMNVSTLELGDSALYLCASSSQGEHTEAFFGQGTRLTVV.

The genes are TRBV7-6 and TRBJ2-2; 10 bases are shared with TRBD1. Germline CDR1 SGHVS, CDR2 FNYEAQ. CDR3 length: 17 residues. V lost 4 bases and J lost 6; bases outside the gene matches: 11. The CDR3 region has the DNA TGTGCCAGCAGCTCCCCGACAGGGGGCCCCGGTTCCGGGGAGCTGTTTTTT. It specifies CASSSPTGGPGSGELFF. The entire variable domain, with the rest obtained from reference TRBV7-6 and TRBJ2-2, is as follows: GAGVSQSPRYKVTKRGQDVALRCDPISGHVSLYWYRQALGQGPEFLTYFNYEAQQDKSGLPNDRFSAERPEGSISTLTIQRTEQRDSAMYRCASSSPTGGPGSGELFFGEGSRLTVL.

The rearrangement links TRBV5-1 to TRBJ2-6, with 7 bases identical to TRBD1. V lost 3 bases to trimming and J lost 4 bases; unmatched junction nucleotides: 7. The CDR3 totals 16 residues. From germline, CDR1 is SGHRS and CDR2 YFSETQ. As DNA, the CDR3 is TGCGCCAGCAGCTCAGGGGGAATATCGGGGGCCAACGTCCTGACTTTC. Encoded protein: CASSSGGISGANVLTF.

The chain recombines TRBV2 with TRBJ1-4, with 7 bases that match TRBD1. Germline assignment: CDR1 SNHLY and CDR2 FYNNEI. Trimming removed 1 base from V and 6 bases from J; junction bases left unmatched: 5. The CDR3 is 15 residues long. CDR3 DNA: TGTGCCAGCAGTGAAGACGGTCAGGGGGATGAAAAACTGTTTTTT. Translating it yields CASSEDGQGDEKLFF.

This clone is a singleton in its sample. The chain's CDR3 is CAWREFRDTGFYGYTF. The CDR3, as DNA: TGTGCCTGGAGGGAATTCCGGGACACGGGGTTTTATGGCTACACCTTC. V and J are TRBV30 and TRBJ1-2, with a possible D match to TRBD1 (6 bases). Trimming shortened V by 3 bases and J by 5 bases, and 22 bases separated the two germline ends. The germline V gene has CDR1 GTSNPN and CDR2 SVGIG (reference sequence). CDR3 size: 16 residues.

This clone was counted ten times or more. This chain connects TRBV5-5 to TRBJ1-2, with D tentatively TRBD1 (6 bases). CDR3 length equals 13 residues. Germline V gene data show CDR1 as SGHKS and CDR2 as YYEKEE (reference sequence). Trimming removed 2 bases from V and 8 bases from J, with 13 bases in between. CDR3 DNA sequence: TGTGCCAGCAGCTTATCAGGGGCCCTCGGCTACACCTTC. It encodes CASSLSGALGYTF.

V is TRBV7-2 and J is TRBJ2-1, with TRBD2 identical over 9 bases. Germline CDR1 is SGHTA and CDR2 is FQGNSA. The CDR3 has 16 amino acids. The V segment lost 3 bases and the J segment 7 bases; nucleotides outside the gene matches: 10. The CDR3 DNA is TGTGCCAGCAGCTTCCACCCTAGCGGGAAAGGGAATGAGCAGTTCTTC. Translating gives CASSFHPSGKGNEQFF.

The chain joins TRBV29-1 to TRBJ2-5, with D perhaps matching TRBD1 (5 bases). The germline V gene encodes CDR1 SQVTM and CDR2 ANQGSEA. The V end lost 8 bases, the J end lost 5 bases, and 18 bases lay between the germline ends. The CDR3 covers 13 residues. CDR3 nucleotides: TGCAGCCTTGGTTTTGGGGCGGAGGAGACCCAGTACTTC. Encoded protein: CSLGFGAEETQYF.

The rearrangement uses TRBV5-1 and TRBJ1-2; 9 bases are a match to TRBD1. Germline V gives CDR1 SGHRS, CDR2 YFSETQ. With V trimmed by 2 bases and J by 4 bases, 3 bases remained unmatched. The CDR3 totals 14 residues. DNA for the CDR3: TGCGCCAGCAGCTTTAAGGACAGGGGCTATGGCTACACCTTC. Protein sequence: CASSFKDRGYGYTF. Using reference TRBV5-1 and TRBJ1-2 for the parts outside the CDR3, the full variable domain is KAGVTQTPRYLIKTRGQQVTLSCSPISGHRSVSWYQQTPGQGLQFLFEYFSETQRNKGNFPGRFSGRQFSNSRSEMNVSTLELGDSALYLCASSFKDRGYGYTFGSGTRLTVV.

The chain links TRBV24-1 to TRBJ2-2; 10 nucleotides align to TRBD1. The germline V gene has CDR1 KGHDR and CDR2 SFDVKD. The CDR3 spans 16 residues. Germline trimming cut 6 bases from V and 13 bases from J; bases unmatched to any gene: 16. The CDR3 coding sequence is TGTGCCACCAGTAAGCACCGGGACAGGGGTTCGTCGTGGCTGTTTTTT. Translating gives CATSKHRDRGSSWLFF.

J is TRBJ2-1 and V is TRBV5-3; 14 bases map to TRBD2. TRBV5-3 is sorted into the ORF group, with uncertain function. Germline trimming cut 6 bases from V and 4 bases from J; bases unmatched to any gene: 6. The CDR3 covers 16 residues. The CDR3 DNA reads TGTGCCAGAATCGAGACTAGCGGGAGGGCTTACAATGAGCAGTTCTTC. Its protein product is CARIETSGRAYNEQFF.

In its sample, this clone was seen a few times. This rearrangement joins TRBV19 to TRBJ1-2, with TRBD1 identical over 7 bases. V trimming: 3 bases; J trimming: 1 base; junction bases outside the gene matches: 2. CDR1 is LNHDA, CDR2 SQIVND, per germline (reference sequence). CDR3 length: 14 amino acids. CDR3 amino acids: CASSIQGGNYGYTF. The CDR3 DNA reads TGTGCCAGTAGTATCCAGGGGGGTAACTATGGCTACACCTTC.

The chain has TRBV27 and TRBJ1-2, with 8 bases matching TRBD1. Germline values: CDR1 MNHEY, CDR2 SMNVEV (reference sequence). The CDR3 is 14 residues long. The J segment lost 7 bases and the V segment lost 4 bases, leaving 8 bases of the junction unmatched. CDR3 DNA: TGTGCCAGCAGTTCAAGACAGGGGAGTTTTGGCTACACCTTC. As protein: CASSSRQGSFGYTF.

This sequence joins TRBV7-2 and TRBJ2-7; 11 bases align to TRBD2. Germline V CDR1 and CDR2: SGHTA, FQGNSA. The length of the CDR3 is 14 residues. The trim removed 7 bases at V and 4 bases at J, leaving 6 bases unmatched. CDR3 in amino acids: CASNRLAGLYEQYF. The CDR3 DNA reads TGTGCCAGCAACAGACTAGCGGGATTGTACGAGCAGTACTTC.

The CDR3 protein is CASSLSYSPLHF. The CDR3 bases are TGTGCCAGCAGTTTGAGCTATTCACCCCTCCACTTT. V usage is TRBV12-3 or TRBV12-4 and J usage is TRBJ1-6; no reliable D call. Between the trimmed V and J ends, which lost 3 bases and 8 bases, there was a span of 5 bases. The CDR3 consists of 12 residues.

The rearrangement uses TRBV29-1 and TRBJ1-1, with unresolved D. The CDR3 has 12 amino acids. V was clipped by 2 bases and J by 9 bases, with 13 bases between them. The germline V gene has CDR1 SQVTM and CDR2 ANQGSEA. The DNA of the CDR3 is TGCAGCGTTGAAAGCGGGCTTCAGAAAGCTTTCTTT. Its protein product is CSVESGLQKAFF.

This chain's CDR3 is CASSTTGGAFSNQPQHF. The CDR3 DNA follows: TGTGCCAGCAGCACGACAGGGGGCGCCTTTAGCAATCAGCCCCAGCATTTT. V is TRBV6-4 and J is TRBJ1-5, with 10 nucleotides matching TRBD1. Germline CDR1 and CDR2: MRHNA and SNTAGT. V was pared by 6 bases and J by 0 bases, with 8 bases of the junction left unmatched. This CDR3 contains 17 residues.

The rearrangement links TRBV27 to TRBJ2-1; D is perhaps TRBD2 (5 bases). V was clipped by 5 bases and J by 4 bases, with 12 bases between them. The CDR3 extends over 14 amino acids. Germline CDR1 reads MNHEY; CDR2 reads SMNVEV (reference sequence). CDR3 sequence (DNA): TGTGCCAGCAGTCCCCAGCGCGGGTACAATGAGCAGTTCTTC. It yields the protein CASSPQRGYNEQFF.

This chain links TRBV5-1 with TRBJ2-7, with 12 bases that match TRBD1. This CDR3 contains 15 residues. The germline V gene encodes CDR1 SGHRS and CDR2 YFSETQ. Losses at the gene ends were 1 base for V and 6 bases for J; bases not matched to a gene: 5. CDR3 DNA sequence: TGCGCCAGCAGCTTGAGGGACAGGGGGCTAGGCGAGCAGTACTTC. Its protein is CASSLRDRGLGEQYF.

This chain links TRBV7-9 with TRBJ2-7, with 7 bases matching TRBD2. The germline V gene encodes CDR1 SEHNR and CDR2 FQNEAQ (reference sequence). The CDR3 runs to 14 residues. After removal of 3 bases from V and 2 bases from J, the junction contained 4 bases not matched to a gene. This CDR3 reads CASSLSGAPYEQYF. Written as DNA, the CDR3 is TGTGCCAGCAGCTTGAGCGGGGCCCCCTACGAGCAGTACTTC.

This sequence joins TRBV30 and TRBJ1-5, with D possibly being TRBD1 (6 bases). Germline lookup yields CDR1 GTSNPN and CDR2 SVGIG (reference sequence). V was clipped by 3 bases and J by 2 bases, with 14 bases between them. The CDR3 length is 15 residues. CDR3 protein: CAWSRRQEGNQPQHF. The CDR3 nucleotides read TGTGCCTGGAGCAGACGACAGGAGGGCAATCAGCCCCAGCATTTT.

The chain carries TRBV6-5 and TRBJ2-7; 8 bases are a match to TRBD1. The CDR3 is 16 residues long. V was clipped by 2 bases and J by 2 bases; unmatched bases: 8. CDR1 is MNHEY, CDR2 SVGAGI, per germline. For the CDR3, the DNA is TGTGCCAGCAGTTACAAGCTCCCAGGGGGCACCTACGAGCAGTACTTC. Its translation: CASSYKLPGGTYEQYF.